These 25 T cell receptor beta chains originate from one sample sequenced in a study of PD-1 blockade in mismatch repair-deficient tumors. Here immunoSEQ multiplex PCR was the method, and the copy in TCRdb shows in-frame clones only, minus some. The profile shows tens of thousands of clones, more than 65% of them singletons. The sample consisted of peripheral blood, taken 12 weeks after starting pembrolizumab. These receptors were obtained from an adult with mismatch repair-deficient cancer.

The J gene is TRBJ2-5, the V gene TRBV5-3, with D unresolved. TRBV5-3 is identified as an open reading frame with a role that is uncertain. CDR3 length: 17 amino acids. V was cut by 1 base and J by 0 bases, with 16 bases left in between. The chain's CDR3 is CARSLFGQTDNQETQYF. CDR3 in DNA: TGTGCCAGAAGCTTGTTCGGGCAGACCGATAACCAAGAGACCCAGTACTTC.

The chain couples TRBV9 to TRBJ2-7, with D unclear. The length of the CDR3 is 14 residues. CDR1 is SGDLS, CDR2 YYNGEE, per germline. V was trimmed by 0 bases and J by 3 bases, leaving 10 bases between them. For the CDR3, the DNA is TGTGCCAGCAGCGTAGGGCAGGCGAACTACGAGCAGTACTTC. This gives the protein CASSVGQANYEQYF.

The chain joins TRBV30 to TRBJ1-3; D gene unclear. Per the germline V gene, CDR1 is GTSNPN and CDR2 is SVGIG (reference sequence). The CDR3 has 15 amino acids. Trimming pared 0 bases from V and 0 bases from J, leaving 9 bases between. The CDR3 spells CAWSVWRSSGNTIYF. CDR3 bases: TGTGCCTGGAGTGTATGGCGGAGCTCTGGAAACACCATATATTTT.

This chain connects TRBV7-8 to TRBJ2-5; D unclear. This CDR3 spans 12 amino acids. V dropped 3 bases and J dropped 5 bases, with 7 bases sitting between them. Germline CDR1 and CDR2: SGHVS and FQNEAQ. The CDR3 here is CASSLLEETQYF. CDR3 sequence (DNA): TGTGCCAGCAGCTTGCTCGAGGAGACCCAGTACTTC.

The rearrangement uses TRBV7-9 and TRBJ2-3, with 16 bases that match TRBD2. Germline lookup yields CDR1 SEHNR and CDR2 FQNEAQ (reference sequence). The V and J ends lost 5 bases and 1 base, in that order; junction bases with no gene match: 6. This CDR3 region has 18 residues. CDR3 loop: CASSRGLAGGTGTDTQYF. In nucleotides, the CDR3 is TGTGCCAGCAGCCGGGGACTAGCGGGAGGGACTGGCACAGATACGCAGTATTTT.

This clone has only one observation. This chain links TRBV5-4 with TRBJ2-5; 10 bases fit TRBD2. V shed 4 bases, J shed 4 bases, and the junction held 10 bases outside the gene matches. Germline-derived CDR1 and CDR2 are SGHNT and YYREEE (reference sequence). The CDR3 runs 16 residues. The CDR3 nucleotides read TGTGCCAGCAGCCCGAGCGGGAGGGCCAACGGAGAGACCCAGTACTTC. Its protein product is CASSPSGRANGETQYF.

The CDR3 DNA is TGTGCCACCAGCAGAGTGTCAGGGACGGCCGGGTATGAGCAGTTCTTC. It codes for CATSRVSGTAGYEQFF. V gene TRBV15 combines with J gene TRBJ2-1; D may correspond to TRBD1 or TRBD2 (5 bases each). The germline CDR1 and CDR2 sequences are LNHNV and YYDKDF (reference sequence). Trimming removed 1 base from V and 8 bases from J, with 18 bases in between. This CDR3 is built from 16 residues.

The chain has TRBV7-3 and TRBJ2-3; weak D call: TRBD1 (6 bases). V was shortened by 5 bases and J by 1 base, with 13 bases between the two germline ends. This CDR3 has 15 amino acids. Per the germline V gene, CDR1 is SGHTA and CDR2 is FQGTGA. The CDR3 loop reads CASSQMSGGTDTQYF. CDR3 DNA: TGTGCCAGCAGCCAAATGTCAGGGGGCACAGATACGCAGTATTTT.

J is TRBJ1-1 and V is TRBV5-1; D gene ambiguous. CDR1 and CDR2 (germline): SGHRS, YFSETQ. Trimming took off 0 bases at V and 7 bases at J, with 13 bases between the two ends. The CDR3 has 14 residues. DNA for the CDR3: TGCGCCAGCAGCTTGGCCGGCGAGGGCCGTGAAGCTTTCTTT. It is translated as CASSLAGEGREAFF.

This chain joins TRBV6-1 and TRBJ2-7, with D perhaps TRBD1 (6 bases). CDR1 MNHNS and CDR2 SASEGT come from the germline V gene. V dropped 5 bases and J dropped 3 bases, with 14 bases sitting between them. The CDR3 is made up of 14 amino acids. The CDR3 bases are TGTGCCAGCAGTTCCTGGGGGACAAACTACGAGCAGTACTTC. It translates to CASSSWGTNYEQYF.

The chain combines TRBV6-1 with TRBJ1-5; TRBD1 matches at 7 bases. The ends lost 4 bases at V and 0 bases at J; junction bases unmatched: 3. The CDR3 extends over 15 amino acids. Germline V gene sequence: CDR1 MNHNS, CDR2 SASEGT. In DNA, the CDR3 is TGTGCCAGCAGTGCGGGACAGCCTAGCAATCAGCCCCAGCATTTT. Protein: CASSAGQPSNQPQHF.

The chain is built from TRBV2 and TRBJ2-7; D could derive from TRBD1 or TRBD2 (5 bases each). Germline V gene data show CDR1 as SNHLY and CDR2 as FYNNEI. This CDR3 is 11 amino acids long. V was shortened by 2 bases and J by 11 bases, with 10 bases between the two germline ends. The CDR3: CASSETRGEYF. CDR3 nucleotides: TGTGCCAGCAGTGAAACCCGGGGCGAGTACTTC.

The chain joins TRBV20-1 to TRBJ1-1, with no clear D. Germline CDR1 and CDR2: DFQATT and SNEGSKA (reference sequence). Trimming stripped 8 bases from V and 4 bases from J, with 8 bases between. This CDR3 is 10 amino acids long. The CDR3 here is CSLGGTEAFF. CDR3 bases: TGCAGTCTCGGTGGCACTGAAGCTTTCTTT.

Concerning this clone: An end of the junction does not agree with germline; a read error may underlie this. This chain uses TRBV7-8 with TRBJ2-6; D gene unclear. The length of the CDR3 is 12 residues. In germline, CDR1 is SGHVS, CDR2 FQNEAQ. The CDR3 coding sequence is TGTGCCAGCAGCTTACGCAGTAAGGGTATGGCTTTC. Residues: CASSLRSKGMAF.

The chain couples TRBV27 to TRBJ1-3, with TRBD1 matching 11 bases. Germline-derived CDR1 and CDR2 are MNHEY and SMNVEV (reference sequence). V lost 2 bases and J lost 2; bases outside the gene matches: 14. The CDR3 extends over 20 amino acids. The CDR3 DNA sequence: TGTGCCAGCAGTTTACTTTTACCGGGACAGGGGGAATTCACTGGAAACACCATATATTTT. It yields the protein CASSLLLPGQGEFTGNTIYF.

The chain joins TRBV29-1 to TRBJ2-7; 10 bases are shared with TRBD2. CDR3 length: 15 residues. J was trimmed by 1 base and V by 2 bases; bases with no gene match: 5. Germline V CDR1 and CDR2: SQVTM, ANQGSEA. The DNA for the CDR3 is TGCAGCGTTGAAACTAGCGGGATCGGTTCCTACGAGCAGTACTTC. It is translated as CSVETSGIGSYEQYF.

The chain combines TRBV5-1 with TRBJ2-1; TRBD2 matches at 7 bases. Germline CDR1 is SGHRS and CDR2 is YFSETQ. CDR3 length: 15 residues. The V gene end was trimmed by 5 bases and the J gene end by 2 bases; junction bases not matched to a gene: 7. The CDR3 here is CASRGYTSAYNEQFF. Here the CDR3 DNA reads TGCGCCAGCAGGGGATACACTAGCGCCTACAATGAGCAGTTCTTC.

This chain joins TRBV29-1 and TRBJ2-5; D is perhaps TRBD1 (7 bases). Trimming shortened V by 5 bases and J by 4 bases, and 17 bases separated the two germline ends. This CDR3 spans 14 amino acids. CDR1 and CDR2 from the germline V gene are SQVTM and ANQGSEA. The CDR3 region is CSVITGEAGETQYF. The CDR3 DNA is TGCAGCGTTATAACAGGGGAGGCGGGAGAGACCCAGTACTTC.

V is TRBV10-3 and J is TRBJ2-1, with D uncertain. CDR3 size: 17 residues. Germline V gene sequence: CDR1 ENHRY, CDR2 SYGVKD. Trimming removed 3 bases at V and 8 bases at J, with 23 bases between. For the CDR3, the DNA is TGTGCCATCAGTGAATTGGCTCAACTATCCCTTCATCATGAGCAGTTCTTC. This gives the protein CAISELAQLSLHHEQFF.

This clone is a singleton in its sample. Here the CDR3 reads CASSLGSYNEQFF. CDR3 nucleotides: TGTGCCAGCAGCTTAGGGAGCTACAATGAGCAGTTCTTC. J is TRBJ2-1 and V is TRBV7-9; no firm D call. This CDR3 region has 13 residues. Trimming stripped 1 base from V and 3 bases from J, with 4 bases between. Germline V lookup: CDR1 SEHNR, CDR2 FQNEAQ (reference sequence).

The J gene is TRBJ2-5, the V gene TRBV10-3; D assignment may be TRBD1 or TRBD2 (5 bases each). The CDR3 is made up of 16 amino acids. Trimming left V 6 bases short and J 2 bases short, with 19 bases between. CDR1 ENHRY and CDR2 SYGVKD come from the germline V gene. This CDR3 is CAISERGIGSQETQYF. The CDR3 DNA reads as TGTGCCATCAGCGAGAGGGGTATAGGGTCACAAGAGACCCAGTACTTC.

In its sample, this clone was seen a few times. The rearrangement joins TRBV7-3 to TRBJ1-5, with D perhaps TRBD1 (5 bases). The CDR3 covers 13 residues. Germline V CDR1 and CDR2: SGHTA, FQGTGA. The V gene lost 2 bases and the J gene lost 5 bases, with 7 bases spanning the gap. Here the CDR3 DNA reads TGTGCCAGCAGCTTAGGGGGAGATCAGCCCCAGCATTTT. The encoded protein is CASSLGGDQPQHF.

The genes are TRBV11-2 and TRBJ2-7, with D uncertain. Looked up from germline, CDR1 is SGHAT and CDR2 is FQNNGV. V was pared by 1 base and J by 2 bases, with 6 bases between. This CDR3 is built from 13 residues. The CDR3 sequence is CASSLASTYEQYF. As DNA, the CDR3 is TGTGCCAGCAGCTTAGCTTCTACCTACGAGCAGTACTTC.

The J gene is TRBJ2-1, the V gene TRBV30; D might be TRBD2 (6 bases). Germline CDR1 is GTSNPN and CDR2 is SVGIG (reference sequence). The CDR3 has 14 amino acids. Trimming cost V 1 base and J 7 bases, with 14 bases left between them. The CDR3 protein is CAWSGTSLVNEQFF. CDR3 in DNA: TGTGCCTGGAGTGGTACTAGCCTGGTTAATGAGCAGTTCTTC.

CDR3 residues: CASSTAARPSTDTQYF. The DNA for the CDR3 is TGTGCCAGCAGCACCGCAGCGAGACCTAGCACAGATACGCAGTATTTT. The J gene is TRBJ2-3, the V gene TRBV9; no reliable D call. CDR1 and CDR2 from the germline V gene are SGDLS and YYNGEE. V shed 4 bases and J shed 0 bases, with 15 bases lying between them. The CDR3 has 16 residues.